The 26 T cell receptor beta chains reported below all come from one sample, sequenced in a study of T cell responses to AZD1222 COVID-19 vaccine. Repertoires were generated with immunoSEQ multiplex PCR, while TCRdb's copy carries only in-frame clones and drops some. Of roughly 140,000 clones listed, about 87% are singletons. Here the sequenced sample was peripheral blood, taken on day 0 of AZD1222 vaccination. All receptors come from an adult in good health.

This clone was observed many times. The rearrangement joins TRBV29-1 to TRBJ2-2; a possible D gene is TRBD2 (5 bases). The germline CDR1 and CDR2 sequences are SQVTM and ANQGSEA. The CDR3 has 12 residues. The CDR3 DNA is TGCAGTGTCCGGGGATTGATCGGGGAGCTGTTTTTT. Translated, it gives CSVRGLIGELFF.

In regard to this clone: The junction shows a germline mismatch at one end, possibly a read error. CDR3 DNA sequence: TGTGCCAGTAGGATAGCTTTCTTT. Residues: CASRIAFF. V and J are TRBV19 and TRBJ1-1, with unresolved D. The CDR3 is 8 amino acids. Germline lookup yields CDR1 LNHDA and CDR2 SQIVND (reference sequence).

As for this clone: Relative to the germline gene, one junction end is altered; a read error may explain this. CDR3 DNA sequence: TGTGCCAGCAGCCAAGGCGACGGGACTATCCAAGAGAACCAGTACTTC. Its protein is CASSQGDGTIQENQYF. This chain links TRBV4-2 with TRBJ2-5; 7 nucleotides align to TRBD2. The CDR3 has 16 residues. Germline V CDR1 and CDR2: LGHNA, YNFKEQ.

This clone was observed a single time. This chain links TRBV15 with TRBJ2-4; 8 bases align to TRBD1. CDR1 and CDR2 (germline): LNHNV, YYDKDF (reference sequence). CDR3 size: 15 residues. The ends lost 1 base at V and 6 bases at J; junction bases unmatched: 5. The chain's CDR3 is CATSRVGQGGNIQYF. CDR3 DNA: TGTGCCACCAGCAGAGTCGGACAGGGAGGAAACATTCAGTACTTC.

V is TRBV29-1 and J is TRBJ2-1, with TRBD1 identical over 11 bases. V lost 4 bases to trimming and J lost 5 bases; unmatched junction nucleotides: 22. The CDR3 totals 20 residues. In germline, CDR1 is SQVTM, CDR2 ANQGSEA. In DNA form, the CDR3 reads TGCAGCGTTGGTTCGGTCATGGACAGGGGGCCCCCCGAGAAACACAATGAGCAGTTCTTC. Protein product: CSVGSVMDRGPPEKHNEQFF.

The chain links TRBV7-3 to TRBJ2-3, with 8 nucleotides matching TRBD1. Per the germline V gene, CDR1 is SGHTA and CDR2 is FQGTGA. CDR3 size: 17 residues. V lost 4 bases and J lost 4; bases outside the gene matches: 13. The CDR3: CASSSLGSQGASDTQYF. Here the CDR3 DNA reads TGTGCCAGCAGCTCTCTCGGGAGCCAGGGGGCCTCAGATACGCAGTATTTT.

V is TRBV27 and J is TRBJ1-3; D not resolved. Looked up from germline, CDR1 is MNHEY and CDR2 is SMNVEV (reference sequence). Trimming stripped 3 bases from V and 3 bases from J, with 12 bases between. This CDR3 has 15 residues. The CDR3 DNA reads TGTGCCAGCAGTTTGGTAAAGGGTGGTGGAAACACCATATATTTT. Translating it yields CASSLVKGGGNTIYF.

The V and J genes are TRBV19 and TRBJ2-6, with D perhaps TRBD1 (6 bases). Germline values: CDR1 LNHDA, CDR2 SQIVND (reference sequence). CDR3 length: 18 amino acids. V lost 6 bases and J lost 0, with 18 bases in between. CDR3 region: CASSGTTVSPSGANVLTF. The DNA of the CDR3 is TGTGCCAGTAGCGGGACAACTGTTAGCCCCTCTGGGGCCAACGTCCTGACTTTC.

The gene calls are TRBV5-4 and TRBJ2-1; no clear D gene. V lost 1 base and J lost 5, with 4 bases in between. Germline values: CDR1 SGHNT, CDR2 YYREEE (reference sequence). The CDR3 sequence is 12 residues long. The CDR3 loop reads CASSLPDNEQFF. The CDR3 DNA reads TGTGCCAGCAGCTTGCCAGACAATGAGCAGTTCTTC.

The chain has TRBV10-3 and TRBJ1-1, with D possibly being TRBD1 (5 bases). The CDR3 runs 15 residues. V was pared by 4 bases and J by 4 bases, with 16 bases between. CDR1 and CDR2 (germline): ENHRY, SYGVKD. CDR3 amino acids: CAISGTGRRGTEAFF. CDR3 coding DNA: TGTGCCATCAGTGGCACGGGACGGAGGGGCACTGAAGCTTTCTTT.

This clone was seen just once. This chain joins TRBV23-1 and TRBJ1-2, with 7 bases aligning to TRBD1. TRBV23-1 qualifies as an ORF whose function is uncertain. Trimming cost V 9 bases and J 5 bases; bases outside gene matches: 12. The CDR3 extends over 14 amino acids. CDR3 sequence: CARTLRGLTYGYTF. CDR3 in DNA: TGCGCCAGGACTTTAAGGGGGCTAACTTATGGCTACACCTTC.

The chain carries TRBV9 and TRBJ1-3; D is possibly TRBD1 (6 bases). With 0 bases removed from V and 0 bases from J, the gap between germline ends came to 13 bases. This CDR3 region has 17 residues. Germline lookup yields CDR1 SGDLS and CDR2 YYNGEE. CDR3: CASSVVGHSVSGNTIYF. Written as DNA, the CDR3 is TGTGCCAGCAGCGTAGTGGGACACTCGGTCTCTGGAAACACCATATATTTT.

This clone was seen only a few times. The genes are TRBV11-1 and TRBJ2-7, with 8 bases lining up with TRBD1. Germline-derived CDR1 and CDR2 are SGHAT and FQDESV (reference sequence). This CDR3 spans 14 amino acids. V shed 0 bases and J 2 bases; nucleotides not matched to a gene: 0. Here the CDR3 DNA reads TGTGCCAGCAGCTTAGCGGACAGGGCCTACGAGCAGTACTTC. It translates to CASSLADRAYEQYF.

The rearrangement links TRBV28 to TRBJ2-5; TRBD1 matches at 8 bases. Looked up from germline, CDR1 is MDHEN and CDR2 is SYDVKM. The V gene end was trimmed by 3 bases and the J gene end by 0 bases; junction bases not matched to a gene: 15. CDR3 length: 19 residues. The CDR3 reads CASSLGQGALITNQETQYF. The CDR3 nucleotides read TGTGCCAGCAGTTTGGGGCAGGGGGCGCTGATAACCAACCAAGAGACCCAGTACTTC.

This chain joins TRBV7-2 and TRBJ2-3; weak D call: TRBD1 (5 bases). The CDR3 spans 15 residues. Germline V lookup: CDR1 SGHTA, CDR2 FQGNSA. V dropped 7 bases and J dropped 0 bases, with 14 bases sitting between them. The CDR3 is CASKTRVGSTDTQYF. The CDR3 DNA reads TGTGCCAGCAAAACCAGGGTGGGGAGCACAGATACGCAGTATTTT.

The V call is TRBV28, the J call TRBJ2-7, with D possibly matching TRBD1 (6 bases). The CDR3 covers 15 residues. Trimming took off 5 bases at V and 3 bases at J, with 17 bases between the two ends. Germline CDR1 is MDHEN and CDR2 is SYDVKM. CDR3 nucleotide sequence: TGTGCCAGCAGTCCTACCGGGACAAGGAACTACGAGCAGTACTTC. It translates to CASSPTGTRNYEQYF.

The J gene is TRBJ2-1, the V gene TRBV24-1; 8 bases are a match to TRBD2. The CDR3 consists of 17 residues. V gave up 3 bases and J gave up 8 bases; unmatched junction bases: 14. Germline assignment: CDR1 KGHDR and CDR2 SFDVKD. The CDR3 reads CATSDPGGGRNIYEQFF. CDR3 DNA sequence: TGTGCCACCAGTGATCCCGGGGGGGGGAGGAATATCTATGAGCAGTTCTTC.

The gene calls are TRBV12-3 or TRBV12-4 and TRBJ2-6; D unclear. The CDR3 consists of 13 residues. V was trimmed by 6 bases and J by 4 bases, leaving 7 bases between them. The CDR3 bases are TGTGCCAGCAGCTGGGTAGGGGCCAACGTCCTGACTTTC. Its translation: CASSWVGANVLTF.

The chain joins TRBV15 to TRBJ1-2; D is unresolved. Germline V lookup: CDR1 LNHNV, CDR2 YYDKDF (reference sequence). V lost 0 bases, J lost 7 bases, and 6 bases lay in between. The CDR3 loop spans 12 amino acids. In DNA, the CDR3 is TGTGCCACCAGCAGAGATAATAGTGGCTACACCTTC. Protein sequence: CATSRDNSGYTF.

The rearrangement joins TRBV6-1 to TRBJ2-7; D not resolved. The CDR3 totals 14 residues. Looked up from germline, CDR1 is MNHNS and CDR2 is SASEGT. V was clipped by 3 bases and J by 3 bases, with 12 bases between them. CDR3 sequence (DNA): TGTGCCAGCAGTGACGACTGGTGGAGCTACGAGCAGTACTTC. Protein product: CASSDDWWSYEQYF.

This clone was seen only once. This chain connects TRBV7-9 to TRBJ1-5; D possibly corresponds to TRBD1 (6 bases). CDR1 and CDR2 (germline): SEHNR, FQNEAQ (reference sequence). The V gene lost 1 base and the J gene lost 7 bases, with 8 bases spanning the gap. The CDR3 length is 13 residues. This CDR3 reads CASSLVGAQPQHF. The CDR3 nucleotides read TGTGCCAGCAGCTTAGTGGGGGCACAGCCCCAGCATTTT.

The gene calls are TRBV27 and TRBJ2-2; possible D gene TRBD1, 5 bases. Per the germline V gene, CDR1 is MNHEY and CDR2 is SMNVEV (reference sequence). This CDR3 contains 15 residues. Trimming removed 3 bases from V and 0 bases from J, with 8 bases in between. The CDR3 coding sequence is TGTGCCAGCAGTTTCGCAGGGACGAACACCGGGGAGCTGTTTTTT. Encoded protein: CASSFAGTNTGELFF.

The chain recombines TRBV7-9 with TRBJ2-3; unclear D gene. Germline CDR1 reads SEHNR; CDR2 reads FQNEAQ (reference sequence). The V end was cut by 5 bases, the J end by 0 bases, with 3 bases between. This CDR3 is 12 amino acids long. This CDR3 is CASSPSTDTQYF. The CDR3 DNA reads as TGTGCCAGCAGCCCTAGCACAGATACGCAGTATTTT.

The chain recombines TRBV6-5 with TRBJ2-3; D gene ambiguous. Germline CDR1 is MNHEY and CDR2 is SVGAGI. This CDR3 region has 15 residues. Trimming removed 6 bases from V and 1 base from J, with 14 bases in between. CDR3: CASSLNPRGTDTQYF. The CDR3 DNA follows: TGTGCCAGCAGCTTAAATCCCCGGGGCACAGATACGCAGTATTTT.

The chain is built from TRBV7-9 and TRBJ2-1, with 12 bases lining up with TRBD1. The CDR3 sequence is 16 residues long. Germline V gene lookup returns CDR1 SEHNR and CDR2 FQNEAQ (reference sequence). V gave up 7 bases and J gave up 6 bases; unmatched junction bases: 10. DNA of the CDR3: TGTGCCAGCACACTTTACTCGGGACAGGGGGCCAATGAGCAGTTCTTC. Translated: CASTLYSGQGANEQFF.

V usage is TRBV25-1 and J usage is TRBJ1-4; no clear D. Trimming stripped 2 bases from V and 8 bases from J, with 12 bases between. The CDR3 contains 14 residues. From germline, CDR1 is MGHDK and CDR2 SYGVNS. DNA for the CDR3: TGTGCCAGCAGTGAACGTCGAAGCGGGGAAAAACTGTTTTTT. Amino acids: CASSERRSGEKLFF.